This TCR beta chain is from a study of T cells after yellow fever vaccination. Generation of TCR cDNA used 5'RACE template switching (which added a universal primer site and UMIs). TCRdb re-called the 5' RACE reads with MiXCR, one entry per CDR3 protein. The data show about 300,000 distinct CDR3 sequences, with roughly 8.7% seen just once and about 3.5% held by the top ten. This clonotype was obtained from a man aged 18 to 30 who received the YFV17D yellow fever vaccine. The sequenced sample was CD4+ T cells sorted from PBMCs, obtained 5 days after the yellow fever booster vaccination.

The CDR3 DNA reads TGTGCCAGCGTCCGCGCAGGGATCTATGGCTACACCTTC. Translation gives CASVRAGIYGYTF. The chain has TRBV12-3 or TRBV12-4 and TRBJ1-2, with a weak D call TRBD1 (5 bases). The germline V and J ends were trimmed by 8 bases and 4 bases, with 14 bases remaining between them. The CDR3 spans 13 residues.